This T cell receptor beta chain was sequenced for a study of blood T cell repertoires in COVID-19. Study information: T cells, B-cell-depleted T cells, or PBMCs provided the cDNA or gDNA that served as material.

Trimming cost V 3 bases and J 5 bases, with 10 bases left between them. The germline V gene has CDR1 GTSNPN and CDR2 SVGIG (reference sequence). The CDR3 has 13 residues. TCRdb's copy holds only in-frame clones and misses some; the assay was immunoSEQ multiplex PCR. The table records just over 650,000 clones, about nine tenths of them present only once. Material for sequencing was peripheral blood. This chain links TRBV30 with TRBJ1-4; D perhaps matches TRBD1 (6 bases). The clonotype comes from a woman aged 18-29 years with acute or convalescent COVID-19. The CDR3 here is CAWRQGSNEKLFF. The CDR3 coding sequence is TGTGCCTGGAGACAGGGATCGAATGAAAAACTGTTTTTT.